These T cell receptor beta chains were read from a single sample in a study of molecular identifiers for immune sequencing clone quantification. MiXCR, run by TCRdb on the PCR reads, gives a single entry per CDR3 protein. The table shows roughly 630,000 distinct CDR3 sequences, with around 25% occurring only once. The sequencing input was naive CD8+ T cells from blood, with Jurkat cell RNA spiked in. The receptors shown here come from a human donor in good health. Some libraries in this study had Jurkat cell RNA spiked in. Both conserved end residues are part of each CDR3. The D gene is left open where the match is weak. The size field is filled for only some rows; it gives once, few, many or a size class.

CDR3	DNA	D	size	J	V
CASSYAGVSEQFF	TGTGCCAGCAGTTACGCAGGGGTCAGTGAGCAGTTCTTC	-	-	TRBJ2-1	TRBV6-5
CASSPDRGQETQYF	TGTGCCAGCAGTCCGGACAGGGGACAAGAGACCCAGTACTTC	TRBD1	many	TRBJ2-5	TRBV7-9
CASSQVGAGQGVNNGQFF	TGCGCCAGCAGCCAAGTTGGGGCCGGACAGGGGGTAAACAATGGGCAGTTCTTC	TRBD1	-	TRBJ2-1	TRBV4-1
CATGSGGASYNEQFF	TGTGCCACGGGATCGGGGGGGGCTAGCTACAATGAGCAGTTCTTC	TRBD2	many	TRBJ2-1	TRBV7-2
CASSYSMPGLGTEQFF	TGTGCCAGCAGTTACTCGATGCCGGGACTAGGAACCGAGCAGTTCTTC	TRBD2	many	TRBJ2-1	TRBV6-5
CASSVGQQALTDTQYF	TGTGCCAGCAGCGTAGGACAGCAAGCACTCACAGATACGCAGTATTTT	-	many	TRBJ2-3	TRBV9
CASSQDVLRTGSYEQYF	TGCGCCAGCAGCCAAGATGTCCTCCGGACAGGGAGCTACGAGCAGTACTTC	TRBD1	few	TRBJ2-7	TRBV4-1
CAGLGQGYEQYF	TGTGCCGGCCTGGGACAGGGCTACGAGCAGTACTTC	TRBD1	many	TRBJ2-7	TRBV6-1
CASSWGPGSNQPQHF	TGTGCCAGCAGTTGGGGACCGGGTAGCAATCAGCCCCAGCATTTT	-	many	TRBJ1-5	TRBV7-8
CASSSGTLANTGELFF	TGTGCCAGCAGTTCAGGGACACTCGCGAACACCGGGGAGCTGTTTTTT	-	many	TRBJ2-2	TRBV28
CASSLCDIPYEQYF	TGTGCCAGCAGCTTGTGCGACATCCCCTACGAGCAGTACTTC	-	-	TRBJ2-7	TRBV5-3
CATSRGGQSYEQYF	TGTGCCACCAGCAGAGGTGGACAGAGCTACGAGCAGTACTTC	-	many	TRBJ2-7	TRBV15
CSVEDVASGGVEQFF	TGCAGCGTTGAAGATGTGGCTAGCGGGGGCGTTGAGCAGTTCTTC	TRBD2	many	TRBJ2-1	TRBV29-1
CAWSIGTHSSYEQYF	TGTGCCTGGAGTATCGGGACACACAGCTCCTACGAGCAGTACTTC	-	many	TRBJ2-7	TRBV30
CASSDRDSPYEKLFF	TGTGCCAGCAGCGACCGGGACAGCCCCTATGAAAAACTGTTTTTT	TRBD1	few	TRBJ1-4	TRBV5-6
CASSPFGYGYTF	TGTGCCAGCAGCCCTTTTGGCTATGGCTACACCTTC	-	-	TRBJ1-2	TRBV27
CAISGTRGRAGDNEQFF	TGTGCCATCAGTGGGACTCGCGGGAGGGCCGGAGACAATGAGCAGTTCTTC	TRBD2	-	TRBJ2-1	TRBV10-3
CASRDRSISSYEQYF	TGTGCCAGCAGAGACAGGTCCATTAGCTCCTACGAGCAGTACTTC	-	many	TRBJ2-7	TRBV6-2/TRBV6-3
CASRPPWGSRHEQFF	TGTGCCAGCAGACCACCATGGGGGTCACGCCACGAGCAGTTCTTC	-	-	TRBJ2-1	TRBV6-5
CASSQDPQGIYEQYF	TGCGCCAGCAGCCAAGATCCGCAGGGGATCTACGAGCAGTACTTC	-	few	TRBJ2-7	TRBV4-3
CASKEGVTTDTQYF	TGTGCCAGCAAGGAGGGGGTCACCACAGATACGCAGTATTTT	-	many	TRBJ2-3	TRBV6-5
CAGSLTSSYNEQFF	TGCGCCGGCAGCTTGACAAGCTCCTACAATGAGCAGTTCTTC	-	-	TRBJ2-1	TRBV5-1
CASSLTGYDENTEAFF	TGTGCCAGCAGCCTAACAGGGTACGACGAGAACACTGAAGCTTTCTTT	-	many	TRBJ1-1	TRBV5-8
CASSPPRGTGYTF	TGTGCCAGCAGCCCCCCCCGGGGTACTGGCTACACCTTC	-	-	TRBJ1-2	TRBV9
CASSPRQGGNQPQHF	TGTGCCAGCAGTCCCCGCCAGGGCGGCAATCAGCCCCAGCATTTT	-	few	TRBJ1-5	TRBV27
CASSIDDSFNSPLHF	TGTGCCAGTAGTATAGACGACAGCTTTAATTCACCCCTCCACTTT	-	few	TRBJ1-6	TRBV19
CASSIGLGSSQPQHF	TGTGCCAGTAGTATCGGTTTGGGGTCGAGTCAGCCCCAGCATTTT	-	few	TRBJ1-5	TRBV19
CSARDRGSGTEAFF	TGCAGTGCTCGGGACAGGGGGTCCGGTACTGAAGCTTTCTTT	TRBD1	many	TRBJ1-1	TRBV20-1
CATSRDRSVEAFF	TGTGCCACCAGCAGAGATCGAAGTGTTGAAGCTTTCTTT	-	many	TRBJ1-1	TRBV15
CASSSAQGTSAQETQYF	TGTGCCAGCAGCTCAGCGCAGGGGACTAGCGCTCAAGAGACCCAGTACTTC	TRBD2	-	TRBJ2-5	TRBV7-6
CASSIDQGSPYYEQYF	TGTGCCAGTAGTATAGATCAAGGATCCCCCTACTACGAGCAGTACTTC	-	few	TRBJ2-7	TRBV19
CASSYGLGAYEQYF	TGTGCCAGCAGTTACGGGCTAGGGGCCTACGAGCAGTACTTC	-	few	TRBJ2-7	TRBV7-7
CATRGQLADTQYF	TGTGCCACGAGAGGACAGTTAGCCGATACGCAGTATTTT	-	many	TRBJ2-3	TRBV24-1
CASSWSGGEEAFF	TGTGCCAGCAGCTGGTCAGGGGGCGAAGAAGCTTTCTTT	TRBD1	few	TRBJ1-1	TRBV7-9
CASSSRDRGEGEQFF	TGTGCCAGCAGCTCCCGGGACAGGGGGGAAGGTGAGCAGTTCTTC	TRBD1	many	TRBJ2-1	TRBV7-7
CASSPGQNNEQFF	TGTGCCAGCAGCCCGGGACAAAACAATGAGCAGTTCTTC	-	few	TRBJ2-1	TRBV11-3
CASSPRDRYEQYF	TGTGCCAGCAGCCCAAGGGACCGTTACGAGCAGTACTTC	-	many	TRBJ2-7	TRBV4-2
CASNIAGTPYEQYF	TGTGCCAGCAACATCGCCGGGACCCCCTACGAGCAGTACTTC	-	few	TRBJ2-7	TRBV6-2/TRBV6-3
CASSYRDRGGDTQYF	TGTGCCAGCAGCTACCGGGACAGGGGAGGAGATACGCAGTATTTT	TRBD1	few	TRBJ2-3	TRBV5-4
CASSPRGVVCEQYF	TGTGCCAGCAGCCCTCGGGGGGTGGTCTGCGAGCAGTACTTC	TRBD2	once	TRBJ2-7	TRBV28
CASSHRGQGKNEQYF	TGTGCCAGCAGTCACAGGGGACAGGGGAAGAACGAGCAGTACTTC	TRBD1	-	TRBJ2-7	TRBV6-2/TRBV6-3
CACLPGSRNTGELFF	TGTGCCTGTCTCCCGGGGAGCCGGAACACCGGGGAGCTGTTTTTT	-	few	TRBJ2-2	TRBV30
CARSPVPSAYAQYF	TGCGCCCGCAGCCCTGTACCATCCGCCTACGCGCAGTACTTC	-	-	TRBJ2-7	TRBV4-1
CASSLASGRLSYEQYF	TGTGCCAGCAGTTTAGCTTCAGGGCGCCTCTCCTACGAGCAGTACTTC	-	-	TRBJ2-7	TRBV28
CASSPPGGPSLGTQYF	TGTGCCAGCTCACCACCGGGGGGGCCCAGTTTAGGGACCCAGTACTTC	-	few	TRBJ2-5	TRBV18